Below are 8 T cell receptor beta chains sequenced from a single sample in a study of T cell responses to AZD1222 COVID-19 vaccine. The assay was immunoSEQ multiplex PCR, and TCRdb's table has in-frame clones only and misses some. The data hold 110,000 to 150,000 clones, with 85% to 90% observed a single time. The starting material was peripheral blood, obtained on day 0 of AZD1222 vaccination. The receptors come from an adult in good health.

This chain uses TRBV28 with TRBJ1-2, with 9 bases lining up with TRBD1. V trimming: 5 bases; J trimming: 8 bases; junction bases outside the gene matches: 9. Germline CDR1 is MDHEN and CDR2 is SYDVKM. The CDR3 extends over 14 amino acids. The CDR3: CASSTNRGLIGYTF. In DNA form, the CDR3 reads TGTGCCAGCAGTACAAACAGGGGGCTTATAGGCTACACCTTC.

The chain combines TRBV5-8 with TRBJ1-1, with D possibly matching TRBD1 (6 bases). V was shortened by 4 bases and J by 2 bases, with 15 bases between the two germline ends. Germline V gene data show CDR1 as SGHTS and CDR2 as YDEGEE. This CDR3 is built from 15 residues. In nucleotides, the CDR3 is TGTGCCAGCAGCCAAACCGGGACACTTAACACTGAAGCTTTCTTT. Translation: CASSQTGTLNTEAFF.

The gene calls are TRBV12-3 or TRBV12-4 and TRBJ2-2; weak D call: TRBD1 (5 bases). The CDR3 is 11 residues long. V lost 7 bases and J lost 8, with 8 bases in between. The CDR3 sequence: CASTRGGELFF. DNA of the CDR3: TGTGCCAGCACAAGGGGTGGGGAGCTGTTTTTT.

This chain uses TRBV19 with TRBJ1-2; no definite D call. V lost 1 base, J lost 4 bases, and 7 bases lay in between. The length of the CDR3 is 13 residues. Germline V gene lookup returns CDR1 LNHDA and CDR2 SQIVND (reference sequence). The CDR3 region is CASSIGGSYGYTF. The CDR3 DNA follows: TGTGCCAGTAGTATAGGGGGATCCTATGGCTACACCTTC.

The V call is TRBV12-3 or TRBV12-4, the J call TRBJ2-7; unclear D gene. Trimming took off 5 bases at V and 9 bases at J, with 14 bases between the two ends. This CDR3 region has 12 residues. For the CDR3, the DNA is TGTGCCAGCAGTGCCCTCTACGTCTTGCAGTACTTC. Protein product: CASSALYVLQYF.

This clone has just a few counts. The CDR3 coding sequence is TGTGCCAGCAGTACCCGACAGCTAGCCAAAAACATTCAGTACTTC. Translated, it gives CASSTRQLAKNIQYF. The V and J genes are TRBV6-5 and TRBJ2-4, with D possibly matching TRBD1 (5 bases). CDR1 is MNHEY and CDR2 is SVGAGI in the germline V gene. The CDR3 sequence is 15 residues long. The V and J ends lost 5 bases and 0 bases respectively, with 11 bases between them.

V usage is TRBV4-1 and J usage is TRBJ1-3; 7 positions match TRBD1. J lost 0 bases, V lost 7 bases, and 6 bases had no gene match. The CDR3 is 15 residues long. Germline CDR1 MGHRA, CDR2 YSYEKL. The CDR3 is CASKRDSRSGNTIYF. CDR3 in DNA: TGCGCCAGCAAGAGGGACAGCCGCTCTGGAAACACCATATATTTT.

In DNA form, the CDR3 reads TGCGCCAGCAGCTTGGACGGGGGAAGGTCACCCCTCCACTTT. Its translation is CASSLDGGRSPLHF. The gene calls are TRBV5-1 and TRBJ1-6; possibly TRBD1 for D (5 bases). V lost 0 bases, J lost 10 bases, and 11 bases lay in between. The CDR3 covers 14 residues. CDR1 and CDR2 from the germline V gene are SGHRS and YFSETQ.